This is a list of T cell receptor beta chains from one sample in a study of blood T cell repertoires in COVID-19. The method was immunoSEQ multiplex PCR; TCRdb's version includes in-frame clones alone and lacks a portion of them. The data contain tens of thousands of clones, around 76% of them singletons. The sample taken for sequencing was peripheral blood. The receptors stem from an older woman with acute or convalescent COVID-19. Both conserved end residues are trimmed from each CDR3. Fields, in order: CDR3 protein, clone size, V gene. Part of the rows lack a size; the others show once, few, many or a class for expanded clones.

cdr3_aa: ASSLLAGAVTDTQY; clone_size: NA; v_call: TRBV7-7
cdr3_aa: ASRQGPTYEQY; clone_size: NA; v_call: TRBV11-3
cdr3_aa: ATSDDRDFYGYT; clone_size: few; v_call: TRBV24-1
cdr3_aa: ASSVTSGGDEQF; clone_size: NA; v_call: TRBV9
cdr3_aa: ASNRDRSSPLH; clone_size: NA; v_call: TRBV19
cdr3_aa: ASSPGLAGGTDTQY; clone_size: NA; v_call: TRBV4-2
cdr3_aa: ATQRHRCNEKLF; clone_size: NA; v_call: TRBV24-1
cdr3_aa: ASSPSGSGGINEQF; clone_size: NA; v_call: TRBV11-2
cdr3_aa: ASSAPGRRYGYT; clone_size: NA; v_call: TRBV9
cdr3_aa: SVQFSDTQY; clone_size: NA; v_call: TRBV29-1
cdr3_aa: SVEGGGHLT; clone_size: NA; v_call: TRBV29-1
cdr3_aa: ASSSRGRGTSYNEQF; clone_size: NA; v_call: TRBV7-2
cdr3_aa: ASSVTRGRAYGYT; clone_size: NA; v_call: TRBV9
cdr3_aa: ASSLVGGDSYNEQF; clone_size: few; v_call: TRBV13
cdr3_aa: ATYTPTGLGYT; clone_size: once; v_call: TRBV12-3/TRBV12-4
cdr3_aa: SAKTTTDTQY; clone_size: NA; v_call: TRBV29-1
cdr3_aa: ASSLWTGSNGYT; clone_size: NA; v_call: TRBV5-8
cdr3_aa: SVEGTKNTEAF; clone_size: NA; v_call: TRBV29-1
cdr3_aa: ASSKLANNEQF; clone_size: once; v_call: TRBV18
cdr3_aa: ASSLASGQPQH; clone_size: NA; v_call: TRBV7-9
cdr3_aa: ASSEDPGQGEGYT; clone_size: NA; v_call: TRBV9
cdr3_aa: ASRKLAGGTDTQY; clone_size: NA; v_call: TRBV2
cdr3_aa: ASSLGAEETQY; clone_size: NA; v_call: TRBV5-1
cdr3_aa: ASSPPGHRNQPQH; clone_size: NA; v_call: TRBV19
cdr3_aa: ASSLEPRGSGETQY; clone_size: once; v_call: TRBV7-6
cdr3_aa: AMPARSSGNTIY; clone_size: NA; v_call: TRBV10-3
cdr3_aa: ASLGLAGVDTQY; clone_size: NA; v_call: TRBV18
cdr3_aa: ASSRDWMTGELF; clone_size: NA; v_call: TRBV6-5
cdr3_aa: ASSRDSNSGNTIY; clone_size: NA; v_call: TRBV7-7
cdr3_aa: ASSLDPGGTNSPLH; clone_size: NA; v_call: TRBV11-3
cdr3_aa: ASSIVGTGNTEAF; clone_size: NA; v_call: TRBV19
cdr3_aa: ATSDLAGDTGELF; clone_size: NA; v_call: TRBV24-1
cdr3_aa: ASSIKAGGTTGELF; clone_size: few; v_call: TRBV11-3
cdr3_aa: ASSNNMDREHEQY; clone_size: few; v_call: TRBV21-1
cdr3_aa: ATSDQQGEEETQY; clone_size: once; v_call: TRBV24-1
cdr3_aa: ASSPTAKYGYT; clone_size: NA; v_call: TRBV27
cdr3_aa: ASSSGQGAWVGEKLF; clone_size: NA; v_call: TRBV11-2
cdr3_aa: ASIPSGSTDTQY; clone_size: NA; v_call: TRBV6-5
cdr3_aa: ASSPSRLTGTYYEQY; clone_size: NA; v_call: TRBV27
cdr3_aa: SGQGSDEQF; clone_size: NA; v_call: TRBV29-1
cdr3_aa: ASSVGKPGEQF; clone_size: few; v_call: TRBV7-3
cdr3_aa: ASSLGLHEKLF; clone_size: NA; v_call: TRBV7-9
cdr3_aa: ASSRGLAANTGELF; clone_size: NA; v_call: TRBV7-3
cdr3_aa: ASSLSYRYSNQPQH; clone_size: few; v_call: TRBV28
cdr3_aa: ASSESRTGGADTQY; clone_size: NA; v_call: TRBV10-1
cdr3_aa: ATLDRGRLGTEAF; clone_size: NA; v_call: TRBV11-2
cdr3_aa: ASSESRGYGYT; clone_size: NA; v_call: TRBV6-1
cdr3_aa: ATHRDRDEKLF; clone_size: NA; v_call: TRBV5-1
cdr3_aa: ASSSDRDQETQY; clone_size: NA; v_call: TRBV5-1
cdr3_aa: ASTLTGYGGYT; clone_size: few; v_call: TRBV12-3/TRBV12-4
cdr3_aa: ASSREMTSGEQF; clone_size: NA; v_call: TRBV27
cdr3_aa: ASSQDTGTTEAF; clone_size: NA; v_call: TRBV4-2
cdr3_aa: ASSSNRVNTEAF; clone_size: NA; v_call: TRBV7-2
cdr3_aa: ASSQDMNLEQY; clone_size: NA; v_call: TRBV4-3